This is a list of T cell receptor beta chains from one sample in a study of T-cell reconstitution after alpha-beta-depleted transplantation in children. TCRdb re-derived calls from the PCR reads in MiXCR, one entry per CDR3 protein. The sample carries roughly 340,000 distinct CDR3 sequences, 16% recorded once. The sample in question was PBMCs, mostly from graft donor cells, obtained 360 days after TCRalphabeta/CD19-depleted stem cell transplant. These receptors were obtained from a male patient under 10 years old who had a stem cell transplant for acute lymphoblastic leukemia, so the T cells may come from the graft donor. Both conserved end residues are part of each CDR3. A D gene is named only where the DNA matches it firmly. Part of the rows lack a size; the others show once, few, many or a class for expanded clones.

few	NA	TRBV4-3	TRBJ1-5	TGCGCCAGCGGGGACCGTGCCGGGCCCCAGCATTTT	CASGDRAGPQHF
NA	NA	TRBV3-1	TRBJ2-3	TGTGCCAGCAGCCAAATAGGGGCATCGCGGGGAGATACGCAGTATTTT	CASSQIGASRGDTQYF
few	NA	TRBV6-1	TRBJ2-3	TGTGCCAGCAGTGAATTCGTCTCCCCCTTGACAGATACGCAGTATTTT	CASSEFVSPLTDTQYF
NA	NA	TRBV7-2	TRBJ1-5	TGTGCCAGCAGCTTAGTAGATTATCAGCCCCAGCATTTT	CASSLVDYQPQHF
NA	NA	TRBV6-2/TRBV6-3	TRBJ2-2	TGTGCCAGCAGTTACTCCCATCCCACCGGGGAGCTGTTTTTT	CASSYSHPTGELFF
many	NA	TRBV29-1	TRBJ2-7	TGCAGCGTCGGACATGTGTCCTACGAGCAGTACTTC	CSVGHVSYEQYF
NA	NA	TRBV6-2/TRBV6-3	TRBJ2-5	TGTGCCAGCAGTTACTCTGGCCTTGGAGAGACCCAGTACTTC	CASSYSGLGETQYF
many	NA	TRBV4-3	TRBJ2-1	TGCGCCAGCAGCCAAGGGGGCAGATCCTCCTACAATGAGCAGTTCTTC	CASSQGGRSSYNEQFF
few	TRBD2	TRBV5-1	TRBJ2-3	TGCGCCAGCAGCGCGGGGACTAGGTTCACAGATACGCAGTATTTT	CASSAGTRFTDTQYF
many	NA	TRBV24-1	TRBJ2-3	TGTGCCACCAGTGATTTCGGGCCGGCAGATACGCAGTATTTT	CATSDFGPADTQYF
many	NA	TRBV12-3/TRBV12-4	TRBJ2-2	TGTGCCAGCAGTTTGCTAAGGGGATCGAACACCGGGGAGCTGTTTTTT	CASSLLRGSNTGELFF
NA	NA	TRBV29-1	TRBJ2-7	TGCAGCGCCAACTTAGGGGGGGCCCTGCACGAGCAGTACTTC	CSANLGGALHEQYF
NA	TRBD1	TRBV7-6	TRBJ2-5	TGTGCCAGCAGCCCTGGACAGGTTGACCCACAAGAGACCCAGTACTTC	CASSPGQVDPQETQYF
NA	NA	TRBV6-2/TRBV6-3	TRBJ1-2	TGTGCCAGCAGTTACGACAGTTGGGTCTATGGCTACACCTTC	CASSYDSWVYGYTF
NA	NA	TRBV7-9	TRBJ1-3	TGTGCCAGCAGCTTATTTCTCGTCTCTGGAAACACCATATATTTT	CASSLFLVSGNTIYF
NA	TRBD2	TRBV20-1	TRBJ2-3	TGCAGTGCTAGAGACCAGGGACTAGCGGACTTTACCACAGATACGCAGTATTTT	CSARDQGLADFTTDTQYF